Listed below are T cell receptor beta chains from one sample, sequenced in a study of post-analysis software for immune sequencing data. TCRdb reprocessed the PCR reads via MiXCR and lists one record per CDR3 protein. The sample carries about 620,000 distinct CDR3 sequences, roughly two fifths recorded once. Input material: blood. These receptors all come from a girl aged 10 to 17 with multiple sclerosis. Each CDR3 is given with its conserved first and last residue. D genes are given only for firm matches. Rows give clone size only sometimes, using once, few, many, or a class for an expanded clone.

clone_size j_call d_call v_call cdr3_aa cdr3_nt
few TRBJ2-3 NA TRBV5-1 CASSFEDAGAGDTQYF TGCGCCAGCAGCTTCGAGGACGCAGGGGCGGGAGATACGCAGTATTTT
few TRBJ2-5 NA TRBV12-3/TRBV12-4 CASSFRQGGKETQYF TGTGCCAGCAGTTTCAGACAGGGAGGGAAAGAGACCCAGTACTTC
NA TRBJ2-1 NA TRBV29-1 CSAGSRPNNEQFF TGCAGCGCTGGTTCTCGCCCTAACAATGAGCAGTTCTTC
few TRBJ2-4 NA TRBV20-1 CSASGVDWNIQYF TGCAGTGCTAGCGGAGTAGATTGGAACATTCAGTACTTC
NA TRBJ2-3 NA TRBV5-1 CASSLDGSTTDTQYF TGCGCCAGCAGCTTAGACGGTAGCACGACAGATACGCAGTATTTT
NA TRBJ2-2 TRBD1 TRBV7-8 CASSFGQAGELFF TGTGCCAGCAGCTTCGGACAGGCCGGGGAGCTGTTTTTT
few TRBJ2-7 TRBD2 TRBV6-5 CASSPASGTYEQYF TGTGCCAGCAGTCCGGCTAGCGGGACGTACGAGCAGTACTTC
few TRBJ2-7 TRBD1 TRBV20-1 CSASTGTYEQYF TGCAGCGCCTCGACAGGGACCTACGAGCAGTACTTC
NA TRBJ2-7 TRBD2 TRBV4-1 CASSRGLADKGEQYF TGCGCCAGCAGCCGTGGACTAGCGGACAAGGGGGAGCAGTACTTC
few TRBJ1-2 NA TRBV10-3 CAISESSVNYGYTF TGTGCCATCAGTGAGTCGAGCGTTAACTATGGCTACACCTTC
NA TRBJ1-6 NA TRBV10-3 CAISELTASSGNSPLHF TGTGCCATCAGTGAGTTGACAGCCTCATCGGGGAATTCACCTCTCCACTTT
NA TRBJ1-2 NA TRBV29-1 CSVLKQPRYGYTF TGCAGCGTTCTAAAGCAGCCACGCTATGGCTACACCTTC
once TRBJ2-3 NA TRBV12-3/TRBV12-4 CASSRYTGRTDTQYF TGTGCCAGCAGCCGATATACGGGCCGCACAGATACGCAGTATTTT
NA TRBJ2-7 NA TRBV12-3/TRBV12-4 CASSSRRGTEQYF TGTGCCAGCAGTTCCCGGAGGGGAACCGAGCAGTACTTC
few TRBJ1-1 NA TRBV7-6 CASSLWPPGAGDTEAFF TGTGCCAGCAGCTTATGGCCTCCAGGGGCGGGGGACACTGAAGCTTTCTTT
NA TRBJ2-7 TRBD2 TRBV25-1 CASILAASYEQYF TGTGCCAGCATCCTAGCGGCCTCCTACGAGCAGTACTTC
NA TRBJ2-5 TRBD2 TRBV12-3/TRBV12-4 CASSLGTSGSRGAQYF TGTGCCAGCAGTCTGGGGACTAGCGGCTCCCGAGGGGCCCAGTACTTC
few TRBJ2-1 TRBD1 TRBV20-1 CSAREGDRDTEQFF TGCAGTGCTAGAGAAGGAGACAGGGACACTGAGCAGTTCTTC
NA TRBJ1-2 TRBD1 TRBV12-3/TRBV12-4 CASRTGVHGYTF TGTGCCAGCAGAACAGGGGTTCACGGCTACACCTTC
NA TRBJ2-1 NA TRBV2 CASSEIRQLGQFF TGTGCCAGCAGTGAAATTCGCCAGCTTGGGCAGTTCTTC
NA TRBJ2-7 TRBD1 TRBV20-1 CSSETGGNYEQYF TGCAGTTCAGAGACAGGGGGGAATTACGAGCAGTACTTC
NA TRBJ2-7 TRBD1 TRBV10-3 CATSRAGGDEQYF TGTGCCACCTCTCGGGCAGGGGGCGATGAGCAGTACTTC
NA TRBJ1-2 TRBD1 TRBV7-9 CASAEGAGLFLYGYTF TGTGCCAGCGCGGAGGGGGCAGGATTATTTCTCTATGGCTACACCTTC
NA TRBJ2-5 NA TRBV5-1 CASSGQPSQETQYF TGCGCCAGCAGTGGACAGCCCTCTCAAGAGACCCAGTACTTC
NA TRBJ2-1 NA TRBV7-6 CASSHPRSSSYNEQFF TGTGCCAGCAGCCACCCTCGGAGCAGCTCCTACAATGAGCAGTTCTTC
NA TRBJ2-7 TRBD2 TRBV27 CASSISLAGAHHEQYF TGTGCCAGCAGTATTTCGCTAGCGGGAGCCCACCACGAGCAGTACTTC
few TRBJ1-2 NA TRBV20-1 CRGGENYGYTF TGCAGGGGCGGAGAGAACTATGGCTACACCTTC
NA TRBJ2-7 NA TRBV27 CASTRGREGYEQYF TGTGCCAGCACCCGGGGCAGGGAAGGGTACGAGCAGTACTTC
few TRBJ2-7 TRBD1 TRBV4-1 CASSQDRGLREQYF TGCGCCAGCAGCCAAGATAGGGGGCTCCGCGAGCAGTACTTC
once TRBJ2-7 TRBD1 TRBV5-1 CASSFSSGTGYYEQYF TGCGCCAGCAGCTTCTCGTCCGGGACAGGCTACTACGAGCAGTACTTC